This section outlines one T cell receptor beta chain sequence together with its context. This entry comes from a study of blood T cell repertoires in COVID-19. As for the study in general: Collection of acute and convalescent COVID-19 samples took place in the United States, Italy and Spain. T cells, B-cell-depleted T cells, or PBMCs provided the cDNA or gDNA that served as material.

Germline values: CDR1 LNHDA, CDR2 SQIVND (reference sequence). V was trimmed by 5 bases and J by 9 bases, leaving 23 bases between them. CDR3 length equals 16 residues. Assay: immunoSEQ multiplex PCR; the TCRdb copy retains only in-frame clones and omits some. The sample comprises a few hundred thousand clones, approximately 82% of which are singletons, and roughly 3.4% rests with the top ten. The sample taken for sequencing was peripheral blood. V and J are TRBV19 and TRBJ2-1, with D perhaps matching TRBD2 (6 bases). This TCR came from a woman aged 18-29 years with acute or convalescent COVID-19. The CDR3 loop is CASSAGLAMGKAEQFF. CDR3 coding DNA: TGTGCCAGTAGTGCCGGGCTAGCGATGGGTAAGGCTGAGCAGTTCTTC.